Described below is a single T cell receptor (beta chain) sequence and its context. Its cognate antigen is unknown. This entry comes from a study of T cell responses to AZD1222 COVID-19 vaccine. Points from the study as a whole: Donors were mostly white British, more females; clonal diversity possibly underestimated.

Trimming removed 8 bases at V and 0 bases at J, with 11 bases between. Germline V lookup: CDR1 ENHRY, CDR2 SYGVKD. The CDR3 is 14 residues long. Only in-frame clones appear in the TCRdb table, and some are missing; sequencing was by immunoSEQ multiplex PCR. The sample has some 130,000 clones, roughly 88% seen once; the top ten hold roughly 3.6%. The source is an adult in good health. The source material was peripheral blood, sampled on day 0 of AZD1222 vaccination. V gene TRBV10-3 combines with J gene TRBJ1-3; D not certain. The CDR3 sequence is CAIVGDNSGNTIYF. For the CDR3, the DNA is TGTGCCATCGTCGGGGATAACTCTGGAAACACCATATATTTT.